This entry features one T cell receptor (beta chain) sequence. PCR was performed a second time for about 7 to 11 cycles using a sample-barcoded 5' primer and a J-beta primer mix. No fewer than 2.5 million CDR3-containing paired-end reads came from each sample. Each CDR3 protein is one row after TCRdb ran MiXCR on the 5' RACE reads. The sample holds 1.5 million to 2 million distinct CDR3 sequences, around half seen once. The data belong to a study of blood T cells in healthy people across ages. Trimming left V 0 bases short and J 5 bases short, with 16 bases between. The germline V gene encodes CDR1 LGHNA and CDR2 YSLEER. The CDR3 is 16 residues long.

This chain joins TRBV4-3 and TRBJ2-5; D is unresolved. The TCR sequence derives from a woman aged 40 to 50 in good health. The sample comprised blood. The CDR3 nucleotides read TGCGCCAGCAGCCAAGAAGGCACCAGGCGTGGGGAGACCCAGTACTTC. Its protein is CASSQEGTRRGETQYF.